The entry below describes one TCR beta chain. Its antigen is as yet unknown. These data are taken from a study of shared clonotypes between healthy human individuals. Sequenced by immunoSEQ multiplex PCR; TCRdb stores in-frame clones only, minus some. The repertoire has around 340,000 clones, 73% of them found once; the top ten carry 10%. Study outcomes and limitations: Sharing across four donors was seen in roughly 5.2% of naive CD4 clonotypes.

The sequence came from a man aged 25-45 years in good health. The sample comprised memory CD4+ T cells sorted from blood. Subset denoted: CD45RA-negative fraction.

CDR3 sequence: CASSKITGWPEQFF. As DNA, the CDR3 is TGTGCCAGCAGCAAGATTACAGGGTGGCCTGAGCAGTTCTTC. The rearrangement links TRBV11-2 to TRBJ2-1, with TRBD1 as a possible D gene (6 bases). Trimming removed 5 bases from V and 9 bases from J, with 17 bases in between. This CDR3 region has 14 residues. Looked up from germline, CDR1 is SGHAT and CDR2 is FQNNGV.